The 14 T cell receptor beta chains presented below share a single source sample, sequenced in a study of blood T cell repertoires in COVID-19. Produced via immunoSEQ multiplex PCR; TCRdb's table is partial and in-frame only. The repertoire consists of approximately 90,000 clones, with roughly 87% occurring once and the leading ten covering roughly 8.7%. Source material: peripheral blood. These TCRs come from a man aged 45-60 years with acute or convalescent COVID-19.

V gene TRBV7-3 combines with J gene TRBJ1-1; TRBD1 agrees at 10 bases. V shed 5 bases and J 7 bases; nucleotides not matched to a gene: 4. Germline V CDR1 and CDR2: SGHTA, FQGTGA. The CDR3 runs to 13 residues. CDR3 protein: CASSDRGRDEAFF. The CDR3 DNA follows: TGTGCCAGCAGCGACAGGGGGCGAGATGAAGCTTTCTTT.

The CDR3 spells CASSLARRGLNRGYTF. The CDR3 DNA is TGTGCCAGCAGCTTAGCGAGGCGAGGCCTCAACCGGGGCTACACCTTC. The rearrangement links TRBV7-2 to TRBJ1-2; D remains unclear. Looked up from germline, CDR1 is SGHTA and CDR2 is FQGNSA. The CDR3 is 16 residues long. With 0 bases removed from V and 8 bases from J, the gap between germline ends came to 19 bases. The variable domain in full, with the rest retrieved from reference TRBV7-2 and TRBJ1-2, is GAGVSQSPSNKVTEKGKDVELRCDPISGHTALYWYRQSLGQGLEFLIYFQGNSAPDKSGLPSDRFSAERTGGSVSTLTIQRTQQEDSAVYLCASSLARRGLNRGYTFGSGTRLTVV.

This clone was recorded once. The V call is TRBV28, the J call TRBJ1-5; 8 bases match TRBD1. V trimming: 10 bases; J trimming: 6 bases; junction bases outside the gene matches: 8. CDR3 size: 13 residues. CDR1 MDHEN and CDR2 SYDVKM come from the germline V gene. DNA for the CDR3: TGTGCCACCTTGGACAGGGTTAGTCAGCCCCAGCATTTT. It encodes CATLDRVSQPQHF.

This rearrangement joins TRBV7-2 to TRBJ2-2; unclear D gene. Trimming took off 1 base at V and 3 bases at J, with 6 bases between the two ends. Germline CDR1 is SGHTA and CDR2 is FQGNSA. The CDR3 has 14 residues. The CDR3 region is CASSLELYTGELFF. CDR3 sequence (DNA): TGTGCCAGCAGCTTAGAACTTTACACCGGGGAGCTGTTTTTT.

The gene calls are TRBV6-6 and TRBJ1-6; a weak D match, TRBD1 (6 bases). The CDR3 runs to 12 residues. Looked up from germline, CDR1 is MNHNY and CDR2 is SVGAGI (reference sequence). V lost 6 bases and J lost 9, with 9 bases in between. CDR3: CASRPTGSPLHF. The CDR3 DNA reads TGTGCCAGCAGACCGACAGGTTCACCCCTCCACTTT.

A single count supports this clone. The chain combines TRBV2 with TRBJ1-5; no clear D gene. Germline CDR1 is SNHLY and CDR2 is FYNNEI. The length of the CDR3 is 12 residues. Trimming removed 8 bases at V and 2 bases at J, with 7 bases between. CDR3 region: CASSNGNQPQHF. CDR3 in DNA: TGTGCCAGCTCCAATGGCAATCAGCCCCAGCATTTT.

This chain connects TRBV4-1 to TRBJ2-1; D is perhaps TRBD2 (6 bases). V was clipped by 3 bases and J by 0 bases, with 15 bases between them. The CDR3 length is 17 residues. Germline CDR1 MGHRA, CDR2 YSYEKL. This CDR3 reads CASSHDGTRFSYNEQFF. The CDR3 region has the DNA TGCGCCAGCAGCCATGACGGGACTCGCTTCTCCTACAATGAGCAGTTCTTC.

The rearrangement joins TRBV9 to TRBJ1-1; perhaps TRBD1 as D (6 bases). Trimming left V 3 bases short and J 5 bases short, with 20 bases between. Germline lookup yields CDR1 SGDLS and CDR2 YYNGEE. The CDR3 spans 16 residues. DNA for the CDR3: TGTGCCAGCAGCGCCGACCCCAGGGGCAGGTGGACTGAAGCTTTCTTT. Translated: CASSADPRGRWTEAFF.

CDR3 DNA: TGTGCCAGCAGTGAACGCGAGGAGACCCAGTACTTC. It codes for CASSEREETQYF. The chain has TRBV6-1 and TRBJ2-5; D call uncertain. The CDR3 contains 12 residues. V was shortened by 2 bases and J by 5 bases, with 6 bases between the two germline ends. CDR1 and CDR2 (germline): MNHNS, SASEGT.

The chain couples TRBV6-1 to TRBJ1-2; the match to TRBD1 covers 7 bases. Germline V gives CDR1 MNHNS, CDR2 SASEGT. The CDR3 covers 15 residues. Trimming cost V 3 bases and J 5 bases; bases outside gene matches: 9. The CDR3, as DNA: TGTGCCAGCAGTGATCCGTCGGAGGGGGCTTATGGCTACACCTTC. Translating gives CASSDPSEGAYGYTF.

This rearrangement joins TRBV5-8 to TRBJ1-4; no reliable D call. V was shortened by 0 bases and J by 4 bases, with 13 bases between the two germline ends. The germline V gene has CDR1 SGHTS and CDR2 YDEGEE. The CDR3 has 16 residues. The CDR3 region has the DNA TGTGCCAGCAGCTTGGGGGTTGCGGGGATTAATGAAAAACTGTTTTTT. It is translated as CASSLGVAGINEKLFF.

CDR3 loop: CASSVDRGRDTQYF. Here the CDR3 DNA reads TGTGCCAGCAGCGTAGACAGGGGCCGGGATACGCAGTATTTT. The genes are TRBV7-2 and TRBJ2-3; 8 bases agree with TRBD1. Per germline, CDR1 SGHTA and CDR2 FQGNSA. The CDR3 is 14 residues long. V was clipped by 5 bases and J by 6 bases; unmatched bases: 7.

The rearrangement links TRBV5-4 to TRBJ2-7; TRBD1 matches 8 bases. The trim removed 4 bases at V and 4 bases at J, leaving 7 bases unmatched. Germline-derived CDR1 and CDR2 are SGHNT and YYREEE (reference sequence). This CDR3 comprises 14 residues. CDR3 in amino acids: CASSPGQGRYEQYF. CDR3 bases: TGTGCCAGCAGCCCAGGACAGGGTAGATACGAGCAGTACTTC. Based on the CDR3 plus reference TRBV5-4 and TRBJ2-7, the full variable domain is ETGVTQSPTHLIKTRGQQVTLRCSSQSGHNTVSWYQQALGQGPQFIFQYYREEENGRGNFPPRFSGLQFPNYSSELNVNALELDDSALYLCASSPGQGRYEQYFGPGTRLTVT.

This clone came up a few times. The CDR3 loop is CAWSLALLNQPQHF. CDR3 in DNA: TGTGCCTGGAGTCTAGCCCTACTCAATCAGCCCCAGCATTTT. The chain carries TRBV30 and TRBJ1-5; D unresolved. Germline loops: CDR1 GTSNPN, CDR2 SVGIG (reference sequence). V dropped 2 bases and J dropped 3 bases, with 11 bases sitting between them. There are 14 residues in the CDR3.